The clone carrying this T cell receptor (beta chain) was seen once. The record originates from a study of blood T cell repertoires in COVID-19. The wider study: The cDNA or gDNA used as material had been derived from T cells, B-cell-depleted T cells, or PBMCs.

Participant-reported clinical history was the basis for cohort assignment. For recovered donors of Cohort 3, there were two negative PCRs, clearance, or symptom resolution. Only in-frame clones appear in the TCRdb table, and some are missing; sequencing was by immunoSEQ multiplex PCR. This table holds around 150,000 clones, 75% to 90% found once. The TCR originated in a woman between 55 and 75 years old who had recovered from COVID-19. The sample taken for sequencing was PBMCs or T cells enriched from blood (not recorded which).

The CDR3 spells CASSQDRKGEQYF. As DNA, the CDR3 is TGTGCCAGCAGCCAGGACAGGAAGGGCGAGCAGTACTTC. The genes are TRBV5-6 and TRBJ2-7, with 7 bases aligning to TRBD1. After removal of 4 bases from V and 6 bases from J, the junction contained 7 bases not matched to a gene. Germline CDR1 reads SGHDT; CDR2 reads YYEEEE. The CDR3 runs to 13 residues.